The source of this TCR beta chain is a study of blood T cell repertoires in COVID-19. Original analysis: Researchers report that nucleated cell counts were estimated from reference gene primer amplification. Sequencing was performed with immunoSEQ multiplex PCR; in TCRdb, only in-frame clones are kept and a portion is missing. From that table come the V and J calls and clone size; the DNA was used to work out D and trimming. The profile shows a few hundred thousand clones, roughly 90% of them singletons. Germline V gives CDR1 SGDLS, CDR2 YYNGEE. Trimming took off 1 base at V and 0 bases at J, with 7 bases between the two ends. The CDR3 loop spans 14 amino acids.

The receptor was isolated from a man aged 55 to 70 with acute or convalescent COVID-19. Material for sequencing was peripheral blood. The chain couples TRBV9 to TRBJ1-2, with D unresolved. Here the CDR3 reads CASSVNSANYGYTF. The CDR3 nucleotides are TGTGCCAGCAGCGTAAACAGTGCTAACTATGGCTACACCTTC.